A selection of T cell receptor beta chains follows, all from one sample in a study of blood T cells in healthy people across ages. MiXCR, run by TCRdb on the 5' RACE reads, gives a single entry per CDR3 protein. The table lists 800,000 to 950,000 distinct CDR3 sequences, almost 30% of them singletons. The sample also formed part of further work on T cells of mothers and their children.

Input material: blood. These receptors were obtained from a woman in her thirties or forties in good health. CDR3s include the opening cysteine and the closing phenylalanine or tryptophan. D genes are given only for firm matches. Not all rows give a size; the values are once, few, many and, for expanded clones, a class.

clone size: many
D gene: NA
V gene: TRBV5-1
J gene: TRBJ2-3
CDR3 DNA: TGCGCCAGCAGCTTGGGGGCCAGTTCTACAGATACGCAGTATTTT
CDR3 protein: CASSLGASSTDTQYF

clone size: many
D gene: NA
V gene: TRBV4-1
J gene: TRBJ2-7
CDR3 DNA: TGCGCCAGCAGCCAAGGAGAGTTTTCCTACGAGCAGTACTTC
CDR3 protein: CASSQGEFSYEQYF

clone size: once
D gene: TRBD1
V gene: TRBV27
J gene: TRBJ2-7
CDR3 DNA: TGTGCCGGCAGTTTAGGAACAGGGGGTTTCTACGAGCAGTACTTC
CDR3 protein: CAGSLGTGGFYEQYF

clone size: few
D gene: TRBD1
V gene: TRBV4-3
J gene: TRBJ2-3
CDR3 DNA: TGCGCCAGCAGCCAGGGACAGGGGCCAGATACGCAGTATTTT
CDR3 protein: CASSQGQGPDTQYF

clone size: many
D gene: TRBD2
V gene: TRBV5-1
J gene: TRBJ2-1
CDR3 DNA: TGCGCCAGCAGCGTCACTAGCGGGGGGCCAAATGAGCAGTTCTTC
CDR3 protein: CASSVTSGGPNEQFF

clone size: many
D gene: TRBD1
V gene: TRBV29-1
J gene: TRBJ2-7
CDR3 DNA: TGCAGCGCTGGACAGGGGGGCGGCAACGAGCAGTACTTC
CDR3 protein: CSAGQGGGNEQYF

clone size: NA
D gene: TRBD1
V gene: TRBV7-2
J gene: TRBJ2-3
CDR3 DNA: TGTGCCAGCAGACGGACAGGGTTCACAGATACGCAGTATTTT
CDR3 protein: CASRRTGFTDTQYF

clone size: many
D gene: TRBD2
V gene: TRBV5-1
J gene: TRBJ2-3
CDR3 DNA: TGCGCCAGCAGCTTCAGCGGGGGTAACACAGATACGCAGTATTTT
CDR3 protein: CASSFSGGNTDTQYF

clone size: many
D gene: NA
V gene: TRBV7-2
J gene: TRBJ2-3
CDR3 DNA: TGTGCCAGTCGAGGGCCTGTAAAGGGGCTGAGGGATACGCAGTATTTT
CDR3 protein: CASRGPVKGLRDTQYF

clone size: NA
D gene: NA
V gene: TRBV28
J gene: TRBJ2-4
CDR3 DNA: TGTGCCAGCAGTCTCAGGGGCGCGGAAAACATTCAGTACTTC
CDR3 protein: CASSLRGAENIQYF

clone size: NA
D gene: NA
V gene: TRBV13
J gene: TRBJ1-1
CDR3 DNA: TGTGCCAGCAGCTTAGGGGGCGCGAAGAACACTGAAGCTTTCTTT
CDR3 protein: CASSLGGAKNTEAFF

clone size: many
D gene: NA
V gene: TRBV3-1
J gene: TRBJ2-4
CDR3 DNA: TGTGCCAGCAGCCAAGTCGGACGTGGGCTAGCCAAAAACATTCAGTACTTC
CDR3 protein: CASSQVGRGLAKNIQYF

clone size: NA
D gene: NA
V gene: TRBV6-5
J gene: TRBJ2-7
CDR3 DNA: TGTGCCAGCAGTGGGGGGCCTTTCTCCTACGAGCAGTACTTC
CDR3 protein: CASSGGPFSYEQYF

clone size: NA
D gene: NA
V gene: TRBV28
J gene: TRBJ2-7
CDR3 DNA: TGTGCCAGCAGGCTGGCAGGGTCTCCCTACGAGCAGTACTTC
CDR3 protein: CASRLAGSPYEQYF

clone size: NA
D gene: NA
V gene: TRBV14
J gene: TRBJ1-1
CDR3 DNA: TGTGCCAGCAGCCAAGCGACAGAGTACACTGAAGCTTTCTTT
CDR3 protein: CASSQATEYTEAFF

clone size: NA
D gene: NA
V gene: TRBV7-9
J gene: TRBJ2-7
CDR3 DNA: TGTGCCAGCAGCCGGAGGTCAGGGATTGATTTTTATAGCTCCTACGAGCAGTACTTC
CDR3 protein: CASSRRSGIDFYSSYEQYF

clone size: NA
D gene: NA
V gene: TRBV7-8
J gene: TRBJ1-1
CDR3 DNA: TGTGCCAGCAGCTTAGACCGTTGGAACTGGGACACTGAAGCTTTCTTT
CDR3 protein: CASSLDRWNWDTEAFF

clone size: NA
D gene: TRBD2
V gene: TRBV12-3/TRBV12-4
J gene: TRBJ2-3
CDR3 DNA: TGTGCCAGCAGTTTTACCAGAGGACTAGCGGGGGGCAGGGGCTCCCCAGATACGCAGTATTTT
CDR3 protein: CASSFTRGLAGGRGSPDTQYF

clone size: many
D gene: TRBD1
V gene: TRBV9
J gene: TRBJ2-1
CDR3 DNA: TGTGCCAGCAGCCCCGGCAGGGGGACCTACAATGAGCAGTTCTTC
CDR3 protein: CASSPGRGTYNEQFF

clone size: NA
D gene: NA
V gene: TRBV7-9
J gene: TRBJ2-5
CDR3 DNA: TGTGCCAGCAGCTTTGAAGGCGTAAAACTACTCCAAGAGACCCAGTACTTC
CDR3 protein: CASSFEGVKLLQETQYF

clone size: many
D gene: TRBD1
V gene: TRBV20-1
J gene: TRBJ2-4
CDR3 DNA: TGCAGTGCCCCGAACCTACAGGGGGGAGGTGAGGTCAAAAACATTCAGTACTTC
CDR3 protein: CSAPNLQGGGEVKNIQYF

clone size: NA
D gene: TRBD1
V gene: TRBV28
J gene: TRBJ2-7
CDR3 DNA: TGTGCCAGCAGGCTGGGCGGACAGGGGGGAAACGAGCAGTACTTC
CDR3 protein: CASRLGGQGGNEQYF

clone size: many
D gene: NA
V gene: TRBV9
J gene: TRBJ1-5
CDR3 DNA: TGTGCCAGCAGCGTAGATACAGGGAGTCATCAGCCCCAGCATTTT
CDR3 protein: CASSVDTGSHQPQHF

clone size: NA
D gene: NA
V gene: TRBV5-1
J gene: TRBJ2-7
CDR3 DNA: TGCGCCAGCAGCCGGGACTTGGGGGTATACGAGCAGTACTTC
CDR3 protein: CASSRDLGVYEQYF

clone size: many
D gene: TRBD2
V gene: TRBV2
J gene: TRBJ2-5
CDR3 DNA: TGTGCCAGCAGTGAAGGGCTAGCGGGTAAAGAGACCCAGTACTTC
CDR3 protein: CASSEGLAGKETQYF

clone size: NA
D gene: TRBD2
V gene: TRBV5-1
J gene: TRBJ2-5
CDR3 DNA: TGCGCCAGCAGCCCACCGGGACTAGCGGGGGCCCAAGAGACCCAGTACTTC
CDR3 protein: CASSPPGLAGAQETQYF

clone size: few
D gene: NA
V gene: TRBV29-1
J gene: TRBJ2-5
CDR3 DNA: TGCAGCGCCCGAAGGGGTTTGGAGACCCAGTACTTC
CDR3 protein: CSARRGLETQYF

clone size: NA
D gene: NA
V gene: TRBV29-1
J gene: TRBJ1-3
CDR3 DNA: TGCAGCGTTGAATCGGGAGGGATTGGAAACACCATATATTTT
CDR3 protein: CSVESGGIGNTIYF

clone size: NA
D gene: NA
V gene: TRBV6-1
J gene: TRBJ2-3
CDR3 DNA: TGTGCCAGCAGTGATGGGGGGGCCGCAGATACGCAGTATTTT
CDR3 protein: CASSDGGAADTQYF

clone size: few
D gene: NA
V gene: TRBV9
J gene: TRBJ1-4
CDR3 DNA: TGTGCCAGCAGCGTAGCTACAGGGAAGGCCAATGAAAAACTGTTTTTT
CDR3 protein: CASSVATGKANEKLFF

clone size: NA
D gene: NA
V gene: TRBV9
J gene: TRBJ2-5
CDR3 DNA: TGTGCCAGCAGCGTAGCAGGAGAGGGCCAGGGGACCCAGTACTTC
CDR3 protein: CASSVAGEGQGTQYF

clone size: few
D gene: NA
V gene: TRBV30
J gene: TRBJ2-7
CDR3 DNA: TGTGCCTGGAGTCTAGGGGGGGGGGTAAGCGAGCAGTACTTC
CDR3 protein: CAWSLGGGVSEQYF

clone size: few
D gene: TRBD2
V gene: TRBV12-3/TRBV12-4
J gene: TRBJ2-3
CDR3 DNA: TGTGCCAGCAGTCTTCGGATTAGCGGGGGCACAGATACGCAGTATTTT
CDR3 protein: CASSLRISGGTDTQYF

clone size: NA
D gene: TRBD1
V gene: TRBV7-9
J gene: TRBJ1-4
CDR3 DNA: TGTGCCAGCAGCTTTGATGGGGGACAGAGCGATGAAAAACTGTTTTTT
CDR3 protein: CASSFDGGQSDEKLFF

clone size: few
D gene: NA
V gene: TRBV4-3
J gene: TRBJ2-3
CDR3 DNA: TGCGCCAGCAGCGGAGCCGCCACAGATACGCAGTATTTT
CDR3 protein: CASSGAATDTQYF

clone size: NA
D gene: TRBD1
V gene: TRBV7-9
J gene: TRBJ1-3
CDR3 DNA: TGTGCCAGCAGCTCCAGGACAGGCGCGGACACCATATATTTT
CDR3 protein: CASSSRTGADTIYF

clone size: few
D gene: NA
V gene: TRBV5-1
J gene: TRBJ1-2
CDR3 DNA: TGCGCCAGCAGTAGCCCACTGACGGGCTATGGCTACACCTTC
CDR3 protein: CASSSPLTGYGYTF

clone size: NA
D gene: NA
V gene: TRBV7-9
J gene: TRBJ2-7
CDR3 DNA: TGTGCCAGCACCCCGACCGCTCCGCTCGAGCAGTACTTC
CDR3 protein: CASTPTAPLEQYF

clone size: many
D gene: TRBD1
V gene: TRBV12-3/TRBV12-4
J gene: TRBJ1-5
CDR3 DNA: TGTGCCAGCAGTTCGGATACAGGGGGCAATCAGCCCCAGCATTTT
CDR3 protein: CASSSDTGGNQPQHF

clone size: many
D gene: NA
V gene: TRBV28
J gene: TRBJ2-4
CDR3 DNA: TGTGCCAGCAGTTTCCCGATAAGCCAAAACATTCAGTACTTC
CDR3 protein: CASSFPISQNIQYF

clone size: NA
D gene: NA
V gene: TRBV20-1
J gene: TRBJ2-7
CDR3 DNA: TGCAGTGCTAGAGGGACCAGCACTTGGGAGCAGTACTTC
CDR3 protein: CSARGTSTWEQYF

clone size: few
D gene: NA
V gene: TRBV7-7
J gene: TRBJ2-5
CDR3 DNA: TGTGCTAGCAGCTTAAGTATCATCATTGGGGCTCCACAAGAGACCCAGTACTTC
CDR3 protein: CASSLSIIIGAPQETQYF

clone size: many
D gene: TRBD2
V gene: TRBV12-3/TRBV12-4
J gene: TRBJ2-5
CDR3 DNA: TGTGCCAGCAGTTCTAGCGGGGGGCTCCAAGAGACCCAGTACTTC
CDR3 protein: CASSSSGGLQETQYF

clone size: many
D gene: NA
V gene: TRBV20-1
J gene: TRBJ2-1
CDR3 DNA: TGCAGTGCTACGGGATCCGCGGTAGGCAATGAGCAGTTCTTC
CDR3 protein: CSATGSAVGNEQFF

clone size: many
D gene: TRBD1
V gene: TRBV7-2
J gene: TRBJ2-1
CDR3 DNA: TGTGCCAGCAGCTTAGTAGGGACAGGTGGAGCCAATGAGCAGTTCTTC
CDR3 protein: CASSLVGTGGANEQFF

clone size: many
D gene: TRBD1
V gene: TRBV29-1
J gene: TRBJ2-7
CDR3 DNA: TGCAGCGTTGAACTAGGGACAGGGCAATACGAGCAGTACTTC
CDR3 protein: CSVELGTGQYEQYF

clone size: many
D gene: TRBD2
V gene: TRBV10-3
J gene: TRBJ2-7
CDR3 DNA: TGTGCCATTCGAGGGACTAGGGAACCCTACGAGCAGTACTTC
CDR3 protein: CAIRGTREPYEQYF

clone size: NA
D gene: TRBD1
V gene: TRBV6-2/TRBV6-3
J gene: TRBJ1-5
CDR3 DNA: TGTGCCAGCACCAACAGGGGAATGAACAATCAGCCCCAGCATTTT
CDR3 protein: CASTNRGMNNQPQHF